Described below is a single TCR beta chain sequence and its context. Its matching antigen is unknown. The data originate from a study of CD4 T cells in relation to SARS-CoV-2 and coronaviruses. Overall study results and limits: No crossreactivity against non-spike viral proteins was tested here.

Survey-level TCR-beta sequencing used DNA from CEF-cultured naive and memory CD4+ T cells. Only in-frame clones appear in the TCRdb table, and some are missing; sequencing was by immunoSEQ multiplex PCR. Here the sample spans 36,000 or so clones, 77% being singletons. The receptor was isolated from an adult with COVID-19. The sequenced sample was memory CD4+ T cells from PBMCs, cultured in vitro.

The CDR3 sequence is CASSLLGAYGYTF. DNA for the CDR3: TGTGCCAGCAGTTTGTTGGGAGCTTATGGCTACACCTTC. V is TRBV28 and J is TRBJ1-2; D is unclear. Germline-derived CDR1 and CDR2 are MDHEN and SYDVKM. Trimming removed 3 bases from V and 5 bases from J, with 10 bases in between. The CDR3 has 13 amino acids.